Detailed here is one TCR beta chain. Its antigen is unidentified. Germline CDR1 and CDR2: WNHNN and SYGVQD (reference sequence). The CDR3 covers 16 residues. V was clipped by 3 bases and J by 3 bases; unmatched bases: 4. The data derive from a study of shared clonotypes between healthy human individuals. The study's findings and limits: Only blood was sampled; tissue repertoires likely differ.

Selected positively for CCR7 and CD45RO-negative, naive CD8 cells excluded terminally differentiated effector memory CD45RA+ cells. Among the donors, all were Caucasian adults who lived in Nashville, Tennessee. Original processing methods: Junction-only immunoSEQ data arrived without quality scores, meaning filtering differed. Sequencing was performed with immunoSEQ multiplex PCR; in TCRdb, only in-frame clones are kept and a portion is missing. V, J and clone size were drawn from that table, and D and trimming were deduced from the DNA. The sample lists hundreds of thousands of clones, about 98% occurring once.

The V and J genes are TRBV10-1 and TRBJ2-1; 11 bases fit TRBD2. The TCR sequence derives from a man between 25 and 39 years old in good health. Sequences were obtained from naive CD8+ T cells sorted from blood. CDR3 in DNA: TGCGCCAGCAGTGATTCAACTAGCGGGGGCTACAATGAGCAGTTCTTC. Its protein is CASSDSTSGGYNEQFF.